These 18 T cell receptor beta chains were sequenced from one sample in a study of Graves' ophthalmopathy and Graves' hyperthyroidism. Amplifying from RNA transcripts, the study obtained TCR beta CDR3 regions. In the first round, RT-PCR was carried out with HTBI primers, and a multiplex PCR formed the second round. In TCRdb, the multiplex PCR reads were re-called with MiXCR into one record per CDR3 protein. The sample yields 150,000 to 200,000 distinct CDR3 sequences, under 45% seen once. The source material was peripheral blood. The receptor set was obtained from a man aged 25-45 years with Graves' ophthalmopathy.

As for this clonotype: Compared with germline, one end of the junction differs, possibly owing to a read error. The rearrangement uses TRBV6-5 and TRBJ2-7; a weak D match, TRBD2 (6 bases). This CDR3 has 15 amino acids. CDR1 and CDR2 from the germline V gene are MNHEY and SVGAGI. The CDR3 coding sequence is TGTGCAAGCAGTTATGGCGGGGTTTCGCCGTACGAGCAGTACTTC. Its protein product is CASSYGGVSPYEQYF.

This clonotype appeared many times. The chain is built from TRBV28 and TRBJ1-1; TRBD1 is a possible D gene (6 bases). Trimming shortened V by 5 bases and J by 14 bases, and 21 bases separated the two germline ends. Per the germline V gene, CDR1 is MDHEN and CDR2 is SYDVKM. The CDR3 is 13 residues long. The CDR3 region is CASSPQHIPQGFF. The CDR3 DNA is TGTGCCAGCAGTCCGCAACACATTCCACAGGGATTCTTT.

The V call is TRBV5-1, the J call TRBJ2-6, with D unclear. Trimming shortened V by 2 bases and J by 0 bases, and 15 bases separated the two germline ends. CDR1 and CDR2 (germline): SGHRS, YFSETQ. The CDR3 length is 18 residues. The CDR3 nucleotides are TGCGCCAGCAGCTTTGGTTGGGCCGAAGGCTCTGGGGCCAACGTCCTGACTTTC. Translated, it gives CASSFGWAEGSGANVLTF. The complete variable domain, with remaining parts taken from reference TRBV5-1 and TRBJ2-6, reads KAGVTQTPRYLIKTRGQQVTLSCSPISGHRSVSWYQQTPGQGLQFLFEYFSETQRNKGNFPGRFSGRQFSNSRSEMNVSTLELGDSALYLCASSFGWAEGSGANVLTFGAGSRLTVL.

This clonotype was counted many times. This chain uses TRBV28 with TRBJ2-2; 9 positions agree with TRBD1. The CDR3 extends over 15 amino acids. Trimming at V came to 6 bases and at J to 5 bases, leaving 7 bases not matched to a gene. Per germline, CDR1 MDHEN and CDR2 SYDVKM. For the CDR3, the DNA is TGTGCCAGCAGACGGGACAGGGTTACGACCGGGGAGCTGTTTTTT. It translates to CASRRDRVTTGELFF.

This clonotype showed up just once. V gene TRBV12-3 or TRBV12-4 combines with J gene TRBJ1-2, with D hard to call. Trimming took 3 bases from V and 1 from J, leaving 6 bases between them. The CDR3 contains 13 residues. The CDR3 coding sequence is TGTGCCAGCAGTTTCGCCAGTAACTATGGCTACACCTTC. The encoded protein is CASSFASNYGYTF.

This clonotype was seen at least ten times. The CDR3 DNA is TGTGCCTGGAGTGCTAAAGGAGGCGGTATAGGCTACACCTTC. Encoded protein: CAWSAKGGGIGYTF. The chain combines TRBV30 with TRBJ1-2; no definite D call. The CDR3 is made up of 14 amino acids. Germline lookup yields CDR1 GTSNPN and CDR2 SVGIG (reference sequence). V lost 1 base and J lost 8, with 17 bases in between.

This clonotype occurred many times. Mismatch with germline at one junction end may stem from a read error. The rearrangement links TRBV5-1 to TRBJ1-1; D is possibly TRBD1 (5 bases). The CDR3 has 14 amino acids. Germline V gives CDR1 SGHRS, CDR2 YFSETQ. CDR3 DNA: TGTGCCAGCAGTTTAGGCGGGGGGAACACTGAAGCTTTCTTT. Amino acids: CASSLGGGNTEAFF.

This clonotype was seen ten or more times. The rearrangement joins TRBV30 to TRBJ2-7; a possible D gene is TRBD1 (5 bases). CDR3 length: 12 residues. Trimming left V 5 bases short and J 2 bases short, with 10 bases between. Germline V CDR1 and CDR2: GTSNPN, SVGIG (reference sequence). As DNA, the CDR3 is TGTGCCTGGTGCACGGACACCTACGAGCAGTACTTC. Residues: CAWCTDTYEQYF.

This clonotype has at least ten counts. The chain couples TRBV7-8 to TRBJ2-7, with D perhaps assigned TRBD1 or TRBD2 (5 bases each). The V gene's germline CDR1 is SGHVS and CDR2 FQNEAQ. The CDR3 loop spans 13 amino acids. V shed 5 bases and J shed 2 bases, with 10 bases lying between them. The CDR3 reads CASSPEGPYEQYF. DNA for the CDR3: TGTGCCAGCAGCCCCGAGGGGCCCTACGAGCAGTACTTC. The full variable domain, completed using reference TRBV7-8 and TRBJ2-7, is GAGVSQSPRYKVAKRGQDVALRCDPISGHVSLFWYQQALGQGPEFLTYFQNEAQLDKSGLPSDRFFAERPEGSVSTLKIQRTQQEDSAVYLCASSPEGPYEQYFGPGTRLTVT.

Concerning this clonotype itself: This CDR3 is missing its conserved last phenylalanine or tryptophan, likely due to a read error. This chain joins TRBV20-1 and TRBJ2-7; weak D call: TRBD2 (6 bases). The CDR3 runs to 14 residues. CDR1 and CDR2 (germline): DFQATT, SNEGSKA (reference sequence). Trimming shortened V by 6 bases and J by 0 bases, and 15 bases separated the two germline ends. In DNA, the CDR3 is TGCAGTGCGGGGGGAGCTCAAGGCTCCTACGAGCAGTACTGC. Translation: CSAGGAQGSYEQYC.

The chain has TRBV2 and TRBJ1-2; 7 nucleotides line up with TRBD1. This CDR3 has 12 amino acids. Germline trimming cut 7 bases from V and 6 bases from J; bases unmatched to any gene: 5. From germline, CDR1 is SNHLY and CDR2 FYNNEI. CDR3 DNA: TGTGCCAGCACCATACAGGGGAATGGCTACACCTTC. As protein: CASTIQGNGYTF.

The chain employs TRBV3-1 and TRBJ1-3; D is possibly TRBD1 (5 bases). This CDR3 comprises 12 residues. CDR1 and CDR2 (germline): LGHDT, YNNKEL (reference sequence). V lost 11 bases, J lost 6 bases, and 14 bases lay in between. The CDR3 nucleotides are TGTGCCGCCGAGGGGTTGGAAAACACCATATATTTT. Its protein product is CAAEGLENTIYF. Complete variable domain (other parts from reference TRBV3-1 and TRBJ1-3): DTAVSQTPKYLVTQMGNDKSIKCEQNLGHDTMYWYKQDSKKFLKIMFSYNNKELIINETVPNRFSPKSPDKAHLNLHINSLELGDSAVYFCAAEGLENTIYFGEGSWLTVV.

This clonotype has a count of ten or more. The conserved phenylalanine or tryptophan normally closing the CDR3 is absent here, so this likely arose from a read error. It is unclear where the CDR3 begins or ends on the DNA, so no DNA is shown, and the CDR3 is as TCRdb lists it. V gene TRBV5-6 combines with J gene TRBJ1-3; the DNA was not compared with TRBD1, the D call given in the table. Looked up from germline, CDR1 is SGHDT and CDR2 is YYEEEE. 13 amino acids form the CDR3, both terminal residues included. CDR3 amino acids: CASSLGPGPQAHL.

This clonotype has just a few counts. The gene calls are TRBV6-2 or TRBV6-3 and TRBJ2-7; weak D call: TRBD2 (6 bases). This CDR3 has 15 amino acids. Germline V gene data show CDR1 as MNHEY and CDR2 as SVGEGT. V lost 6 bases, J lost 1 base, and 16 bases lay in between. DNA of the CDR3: TGTGCCAGCAGGAATGGCGGGACCCTTTCCTACGAGCAGTACTTC. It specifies CASRNGGTLSYEQYF.

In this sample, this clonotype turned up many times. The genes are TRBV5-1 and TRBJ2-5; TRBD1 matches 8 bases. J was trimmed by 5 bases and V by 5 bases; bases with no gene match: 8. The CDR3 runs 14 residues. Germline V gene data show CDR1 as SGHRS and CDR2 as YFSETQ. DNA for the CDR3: TGCGCCAGCAGGACAGGGGAGAGCGGGGAGACCCAGTACTTC. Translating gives CASRTGESGETQYF.

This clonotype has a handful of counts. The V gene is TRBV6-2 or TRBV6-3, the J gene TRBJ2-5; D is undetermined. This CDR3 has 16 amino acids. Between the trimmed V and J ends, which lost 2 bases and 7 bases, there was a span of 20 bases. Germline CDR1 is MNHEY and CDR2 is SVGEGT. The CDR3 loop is CASSYGFRAVEGTQYF. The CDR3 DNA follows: TGTGCCAGCAGTTACGGGTTTCGGGCGGTTGAAGGGACCCAGTACTTC.

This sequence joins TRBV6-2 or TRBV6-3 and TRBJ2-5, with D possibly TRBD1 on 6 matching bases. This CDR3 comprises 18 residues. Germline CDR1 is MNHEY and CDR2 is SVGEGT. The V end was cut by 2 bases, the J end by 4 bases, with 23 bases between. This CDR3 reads CASSYRPTGRAGRETQYF. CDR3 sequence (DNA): TGTGCCAGCAGTTACAGGCCGACAGGCAGGGCTGGGAGAGAGACCCAGTACTTC.

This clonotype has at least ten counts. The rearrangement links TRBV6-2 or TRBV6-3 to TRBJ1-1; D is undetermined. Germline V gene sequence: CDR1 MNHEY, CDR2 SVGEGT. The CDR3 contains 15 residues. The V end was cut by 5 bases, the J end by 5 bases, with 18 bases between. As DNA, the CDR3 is TGTGCCAGCAGTATCCACGGGCGATCGTGGACTGAAGCTTTCTTT. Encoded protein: CASSIHGRSWTEAFF.